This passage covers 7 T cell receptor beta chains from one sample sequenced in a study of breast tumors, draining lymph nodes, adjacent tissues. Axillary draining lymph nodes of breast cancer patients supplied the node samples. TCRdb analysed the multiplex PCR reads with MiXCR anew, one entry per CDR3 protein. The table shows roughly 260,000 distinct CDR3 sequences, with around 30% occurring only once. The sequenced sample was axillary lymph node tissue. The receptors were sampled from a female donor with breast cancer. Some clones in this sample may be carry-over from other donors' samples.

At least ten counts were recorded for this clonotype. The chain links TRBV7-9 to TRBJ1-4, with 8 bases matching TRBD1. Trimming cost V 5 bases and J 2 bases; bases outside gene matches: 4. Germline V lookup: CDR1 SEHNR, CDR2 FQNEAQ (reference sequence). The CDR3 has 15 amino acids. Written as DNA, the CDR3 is TGTGCCAGCAGCCGACAGGGGAGGACTAATGAAAAACTGTTTTTT. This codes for CASSRQGRTNEKLFF.

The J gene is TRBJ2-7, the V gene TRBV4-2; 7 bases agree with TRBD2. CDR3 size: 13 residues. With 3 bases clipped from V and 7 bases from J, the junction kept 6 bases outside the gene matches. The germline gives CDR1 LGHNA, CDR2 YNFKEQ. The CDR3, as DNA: TGTGCCAGCAGCCATCCATCGGGGGGTGAGCAGTACTTC. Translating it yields CASSHPSGGEQYF.

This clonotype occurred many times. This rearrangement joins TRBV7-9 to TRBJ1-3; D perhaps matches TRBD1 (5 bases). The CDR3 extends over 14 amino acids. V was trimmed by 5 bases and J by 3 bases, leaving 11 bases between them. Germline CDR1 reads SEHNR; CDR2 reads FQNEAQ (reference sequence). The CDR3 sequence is CASSKTAHGNTIYF. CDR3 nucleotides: TGTGCCAGCAGCAAGACAGCCCATGGAAACACCATATATTTT.

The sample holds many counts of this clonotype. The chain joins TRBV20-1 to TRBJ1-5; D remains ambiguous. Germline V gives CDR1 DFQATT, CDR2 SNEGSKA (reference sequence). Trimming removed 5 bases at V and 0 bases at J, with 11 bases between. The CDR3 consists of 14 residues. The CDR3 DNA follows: TGCAGTGCTTCCGGGAGACATAGCAATCAGCCCCAGCATTTT. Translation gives CSASGRHSNQPQHF.

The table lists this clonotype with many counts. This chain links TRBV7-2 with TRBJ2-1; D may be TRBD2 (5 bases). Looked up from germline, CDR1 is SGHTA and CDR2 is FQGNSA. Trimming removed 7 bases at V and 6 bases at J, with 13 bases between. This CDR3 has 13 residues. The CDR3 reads CASTKTIGNEQFF. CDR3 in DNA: TGTGCCAGCACGAAGACTATTGGCAATGAGCAGTTCTTC.

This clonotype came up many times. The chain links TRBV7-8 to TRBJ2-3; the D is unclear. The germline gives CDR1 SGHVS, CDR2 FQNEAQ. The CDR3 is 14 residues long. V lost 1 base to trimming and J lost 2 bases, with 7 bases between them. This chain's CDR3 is CASSLGRNTDTQYF. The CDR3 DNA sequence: TGTGCCAGCAGCTTAGGGCGGAACACAGATACGCAGTATTTT. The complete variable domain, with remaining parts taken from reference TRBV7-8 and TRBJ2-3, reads GAGVSQSPRYKVAKRGQDVALRCDPISGHVSLFWYQQALGQGPEFLTYFQNEAQLDKSGLPSDRFFAERPEGSVSTLKIQRTQQEDSAVYLCASSLGRNTDTQYFGPGTRLTVL.

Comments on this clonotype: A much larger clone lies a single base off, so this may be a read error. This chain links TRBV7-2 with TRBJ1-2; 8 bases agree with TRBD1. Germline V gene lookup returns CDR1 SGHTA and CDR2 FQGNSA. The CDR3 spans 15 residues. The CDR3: CASSLNRGDPYGYPF. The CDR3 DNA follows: TGTGCCAGCAGCTTAAACAGGGGGGATCCCTATGGCTACCCCTTC. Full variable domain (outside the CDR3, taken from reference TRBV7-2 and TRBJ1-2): GAGVSQSPSNKVTEKGKDVELRCDPISGHTALYWYRQSLGQGLEFLIYFQGNSAPDKSGLPSDRFSAERTGGSVSTLTIQRTQQEDSAVYLCASSLNRGDPYGYPFGSGTRLTVV.